This T cell receptor beta chain comes out of a study of cytomegalovirus exposure and HLA in healthy donors. Findings of the study overall: A later analysis found TCR association rates differed by HLA locus, highest for DRB1 and lowest for HLA-C.

Healthy people donating bone marrow made up the donors. Note on this clone: Its matching antigen is unknown.

The PCR employed 60 Vbeta primers together with 13 Jbeta primers. This table comes from immunoSEQ multiplex PCR, and its TCRdb copy is limited to in-frame clones, with some not included. The sample includes 130,000 to 150,000 clones, approximately 79% of them seen just once. The specimen sequenced was PBMCs. The sequence came from a man between 18 and 35 years old in good health and CMV-seropositive.

The CDR3 here is CASSVRSGQGVSGTDTQYF. For the CDR3, the DNA is TGCGCCAGCAGCGTCCGCTCGGGACAGGGAGTGAGTGGCACAGATACGCAGTATTTT. The chain recombines TRBV4-1 with TRBJ2-3; 9 bases match TRBD1. CDR3 length: 19 residues. The germline CDR1 and CDR2 sequences are MGHRA and YSYEKL. The trim removed 5 bases at V and 1 base at J, leaving 16 bases unmatched.